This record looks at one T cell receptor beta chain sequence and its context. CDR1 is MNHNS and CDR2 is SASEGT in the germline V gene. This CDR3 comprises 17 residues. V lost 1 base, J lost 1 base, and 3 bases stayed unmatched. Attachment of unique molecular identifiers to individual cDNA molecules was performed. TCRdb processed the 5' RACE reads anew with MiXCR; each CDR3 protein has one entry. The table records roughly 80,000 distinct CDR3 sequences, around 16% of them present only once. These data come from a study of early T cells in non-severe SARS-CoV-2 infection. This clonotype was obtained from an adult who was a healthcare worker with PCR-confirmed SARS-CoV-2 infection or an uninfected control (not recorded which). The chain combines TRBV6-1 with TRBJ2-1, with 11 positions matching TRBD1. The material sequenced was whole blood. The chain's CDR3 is CASSEGTGGPSYNEQFF. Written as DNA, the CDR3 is TGTGCCAGCAGTGAAGGGACAGGGGGCCCTTCCTACAATGAGCAGTTCTTC.